Listed below are T cell receptor beta chains from one sample, sequenced in a study of cytomegalovirus exposure and HLA in healthy donors. Clones were sequenced by immunoSEQ multiplex PCR, and TCRdb holds only the in-frame ones, with some missing. This sample has about 130,000 clones, with roughly 80% found just once. Material for sequencing was PBMCs. The origin of the receptors is a young man in good health and CMV-seropositive. Both conserved end residues are part of each CDR3. A D gene is named only where the DNA matches it firmly. The size field is filled for only some rows; it gives once, few, many or a size class.

V gene	CDR3 length	clone size	J gene	D gene	CDR3 protein	CDR3 DNA
TRBV6-5	13	-	TRBJ1-1	-	CASNPQGSTEAFF	TGTGCCAGCAACCCCCAGGGGAGCACTGAAGCTTTCTTT
TRBV5-1	17	-	TRBJ2-5	TRBD1	CASSLVEDRGRRETQYF	TGCGCCAGCAGCTTGGTGGAAGACAGGGGGCGGAGGGAGACCCAGTACTTC
TRBV29-1	15	once	TRBJ1-2	TRBD1	CSANPGQGFVGGYTF	TGCAGCGCCAACCCGGGACAGGGGTTCGTAGGTGGCTACACCTTC
TRBV6-1	16	-	TRBJ1-6	TRBD1	CASSEARQGDGSPLHF	TGTGCCAGCAGTGAAGCCCGACAGGGGGATGGTTCACCCCTCCACTTT
TRBV4-1	15	-	TRBJ2-7	-	CASSPGQGFSYEQYF	TGCGCCAGCAGCCCGGGACAAGGGTTCTCCTACGAGCAGTACTTC
TRBV5-4	17	-	TRBJ2-3	-	CASSLAEWGGATDTQYF	TGTGCCAGCAGCTTGGCCGAGTGGGGGGGGGCCACAGATACGCAGTATTTT
TRBV5-8	15	-	TRBJ1-5	-	CASSWNRYSNQPQHF	TGTGCCAGCAGCTGGAACAGGTATAGCAATCAGCCCCAGCATTTT
TRBV27	15	-	TRBJ2-7	TRBD1	CASSLGTGGTYEQYF	TGTGCCAGCAGTTTGGGGACAGGGGGAACCTACGAGCAGTACTTC
TRBV5-1	15	-	TRBJ2-1	TRBD1	CASSIRQGMVNEQFF	TGCGCCAGCAGCATCCGACAGGGCATGGTGAATGAGCAGTTCTTC
TRBV9	14	-	TRBJ2-5	-	CASSTRHSRETQYF	TGTGCCAGCAGCACCCGACACTCCCGGGAGACCCAGTACTTC
TRBV6-6	16	once	TRBJ1-5	-	CASSYSAGVDNQPQHF	TGTGCCAGCAGTTACTCCGCGGGGGTTGACAATCAGCCCCAGCATTTT
TRBV5-1	15	-	TRBJ2-1	TRBD1	CASSPGTGRHNEQFF	TGCGCCAGCAGCCCCGGGACAGGGAGACACAATGAGCAGTTCTTC
TRBV9	16	-	TRBJ2-7	TRBD1	CASSGTGTGSSYEQYF	TGTGCCAGCAGCGGAACCGGGACAGGGAGCTCCTACGAGCAGTACTTC
TRBV30	14	-	TRBJ1-4	TRBD1	CAWGTDRPNEKLFF	TGTGCCTGGGGAACGGACAGGCCTAATGAAAAACTGTTTTTT
TRBV5-1	13	-	TRBJ1-4	-	CASRDEGYEKLFF	TGCGCCAGCCGCGACGAGGGTTACGAAAAACTGTTTTTT
TRBV29-1	12	-	TRBJ1-2	-	CSVETANYGYTF	TGCAGCGTTGAGACAGCTAACTATGGCTACACCTTC
TRBV9	14	-	TRBJ2-7	TRBD1	CASSAGQGVIEQYF	TGTGCCAGCAGCGCGGGACAGGGGGTTATCGAGCAGTACTTC
TRBV5-1	16	few	TRBJ2-1	TRBD2	CASSLYPSGGLDEQFF	TGCGCCAGCAGCTTGTACCCTAGCGGGGGGCTCGATGAGCAGTTCTTC
TRBV5-5	14	-	TRBJ1-6	-	CASSAGTGNSPLHF	TGTGCCAGCAGCGCGGGGACGGGTAATTCACCCCTCCACTTT
TRBV10-2	16	-	TRBJ1-4	-	CASSESRSSTNEKLFF	TGCGCCAGCAGTGAGTCGCGATCTTCAACTAATGAAAAACTGTTTTTT
TRBV6-5	13	-	TRBJ1-4	-	CASRGQTNEKLFF	TGTGCCAGCAGAGGACAGACTAATGAAAAACTGTTTTTT
TRBV30	14	-	TRBJ2-3	TRBD2	CAWSWEGWGDTQYF	TGTGCCTGGAGTTGGGAGGGGTGGGGAGATACGCAGTATTTT
TRBV10-3	13	few	TRBJ1-1	-	CAIGGELNTEAFF	TGTGCCATCGGGGGGGAGTTGAACACTGAAGCTTTCTTT
TRBV4-1	15	-	TRBJ1-5	-	CASSQDWGRNQPQHF	TGCGCCAGCAGCCAAGATTGGGGGCGGAATCAGCCCCAGCATTTT
TRBV4-1	13	-	TRBJ2-5	-	CASSQGHGETQYF	TGCGCCAGCAGCCAAGGACATGGAGAGACCCAGTACTTC
TRBV12-5	16	-	TRBJ1-4	-	CASGLLLGGDNEKLFF	TGTGCTAGTGGTTTGCTATTAGGGGGGGATAATGAAAAACTGTTTTTT
TRBV4-1	17	-	TRBJ1-1	TRBD1	CASSPSPGTGSGTEAFF	TGCGCCAGCAGCCCAAGTCCCGGGACAGGATCGGGCACTGAAGCTTTCTTT
TRBV10-3	16	-	TRBJ2-3	TRBD2	CAISVVAGLLTDTQYF	TGTGCCATCAGTGTCGTAGCGGGACTACTCACAGATACGCAGTATTTT
TRBV19	18	-	TRBJ2-3	TRBD2	CASSIDKGVAGGTDTQYF	TGTGCCAGTAGTATAGATAAGGGGGTAGCGGGGGGTACAGATACGCAGTATTTT